The entry that follows covers one T cell receptor (beta chain) sequence. The sample comes from a study of cytomegalovirus exposure and HLA in healthy donors. The study ran its PCR with 60 Vbeta and 13 Jbeta primers. Generated by immunoSEQ multiplex PCR, the TCRdb table keeps only in-frame clones and is missing some. The sample shows about 160,000 clones, about 80% of them seen only once. The germline V gene encodes CDR1 SGHTA and CDR2 FQGNSA. This CDR3 contains 13 residues. Between the trimmed V and J ends, which lost 6 bases and 1 base, there was a span of 9 bases. Input material: PBMCs. This chain connects TRBV7-2 to TRBJ1-1, with D perhaps matching TRBD1 (5 bases). This clonotype was sampled from a man aged 18 to 29 in good health and CMV-seropositive. The CDR3 DNA sequence: TGTGCCAGCAGATTACAGGAGAACACTGAAGCTTTCTTT. Translating gives CASRLQENTEAFF.